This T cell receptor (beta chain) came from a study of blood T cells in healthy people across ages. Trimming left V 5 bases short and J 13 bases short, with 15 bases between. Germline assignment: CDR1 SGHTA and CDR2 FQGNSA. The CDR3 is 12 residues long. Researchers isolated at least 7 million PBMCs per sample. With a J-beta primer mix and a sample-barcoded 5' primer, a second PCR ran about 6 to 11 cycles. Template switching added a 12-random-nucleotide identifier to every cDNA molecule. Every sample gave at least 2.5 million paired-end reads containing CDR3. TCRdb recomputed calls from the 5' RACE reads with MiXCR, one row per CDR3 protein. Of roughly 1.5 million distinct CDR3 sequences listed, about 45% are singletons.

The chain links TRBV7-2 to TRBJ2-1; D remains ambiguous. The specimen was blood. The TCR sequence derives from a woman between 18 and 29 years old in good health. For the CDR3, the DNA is TGTGCCAGCAGCCAGTATGGAGAGACCCAGTTCTTC. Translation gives CASSQYGETQFF.